This T cell receptor (beta chain) was observed in a study of PD-L1 blockade in urothelial cancer. Across the whole study: Counts from blood samples showed a median of 141,255 T cells.

Time point denoted: pretreatment peripheral blood. TCRdb's table, derived via immunoSEQ multiplex PCR, lists solely in-frame clones and lacks some. The sample holds roughly 90,000 clones, 89% seen once. Germline values: CDR1 MNHNS, CDR2 SASEGT. V was trimmed by 7 bases and J by 13 bases, leaving 16 bases between them. CDR3 length: 11 residues. The clonotype originates from an elderly woman with urothelial cancer. The sequencing here drew on PBMCs, taken around atezolizumab (anti-PD-L1) treatment. This chain uses TRBV6-1 with TRBJ1-1, with D perhaps matching TRBD1 (5 bases). Here the CDR3 reads CASTQGHRLFF. The CDR3 coding sequence is TGTGCCAGCACCCAAGGACATAGACTTTTCTTT.